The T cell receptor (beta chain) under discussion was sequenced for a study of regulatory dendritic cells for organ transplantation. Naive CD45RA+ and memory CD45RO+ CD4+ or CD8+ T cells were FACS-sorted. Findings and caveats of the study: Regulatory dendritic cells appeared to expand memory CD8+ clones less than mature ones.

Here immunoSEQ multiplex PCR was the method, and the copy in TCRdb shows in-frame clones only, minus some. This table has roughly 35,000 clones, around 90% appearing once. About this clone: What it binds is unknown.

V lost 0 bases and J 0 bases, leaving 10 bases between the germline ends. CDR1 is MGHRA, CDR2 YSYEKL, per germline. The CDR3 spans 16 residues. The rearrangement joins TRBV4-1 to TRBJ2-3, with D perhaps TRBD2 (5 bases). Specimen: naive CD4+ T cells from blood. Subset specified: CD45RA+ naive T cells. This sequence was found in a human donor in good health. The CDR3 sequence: CASSQEGLSSTDTQYF. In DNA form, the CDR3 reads TGCGCCAGCAGCCAAGAAGGACTGTCTAGCACAGATACGCAGTATTTT.